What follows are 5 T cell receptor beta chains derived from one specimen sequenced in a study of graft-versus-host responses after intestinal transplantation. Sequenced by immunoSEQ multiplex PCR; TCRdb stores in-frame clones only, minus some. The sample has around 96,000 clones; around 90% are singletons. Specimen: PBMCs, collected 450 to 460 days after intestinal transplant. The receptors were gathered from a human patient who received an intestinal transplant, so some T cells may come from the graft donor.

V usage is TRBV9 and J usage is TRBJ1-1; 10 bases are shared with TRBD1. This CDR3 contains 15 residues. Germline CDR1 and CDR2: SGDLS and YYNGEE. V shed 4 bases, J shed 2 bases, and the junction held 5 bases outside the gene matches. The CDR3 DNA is TGTGCCAGCAGCACACGGACAGGGGGAAACACTGAAGCTTTCTTT. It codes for CASSTRTGGNTEAFF.

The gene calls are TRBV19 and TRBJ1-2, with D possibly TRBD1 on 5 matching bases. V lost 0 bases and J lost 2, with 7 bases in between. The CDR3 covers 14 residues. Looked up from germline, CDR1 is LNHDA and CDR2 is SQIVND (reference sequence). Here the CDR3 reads CASSIEQANYGYTF. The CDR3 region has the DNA TGTGCCAGTAGTATAGAACAGGCCAACTATGGCTACACCTTC.

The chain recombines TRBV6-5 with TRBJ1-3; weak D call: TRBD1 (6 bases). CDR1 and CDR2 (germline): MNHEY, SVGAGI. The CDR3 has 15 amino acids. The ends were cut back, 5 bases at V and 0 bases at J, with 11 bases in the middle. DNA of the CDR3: TGTGCCAGCAGTACGAACAGGGACTCTGGAAACACCATATATTTT. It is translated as CASSTNRDSGNTIYF.

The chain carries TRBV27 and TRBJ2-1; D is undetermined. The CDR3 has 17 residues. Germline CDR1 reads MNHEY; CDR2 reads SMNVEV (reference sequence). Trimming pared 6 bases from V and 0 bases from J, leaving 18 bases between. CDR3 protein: CASSPTGELLSYNEQFF. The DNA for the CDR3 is TGTGCCAGCAGCCCCACTGGAGAACTCCTCTCCTACAATGAGCAGTTCTTC.

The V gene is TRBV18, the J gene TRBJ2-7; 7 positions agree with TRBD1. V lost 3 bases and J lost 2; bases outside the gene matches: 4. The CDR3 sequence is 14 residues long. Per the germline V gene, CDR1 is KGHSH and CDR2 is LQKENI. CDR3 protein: CASSPSGTAYEQYF. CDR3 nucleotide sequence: TGTGCCAGCTCACCGTCCGGGACAGCCTACGAGCAGTACTTC.